These T cell receptor beta chains were read from a single sample in a study of early T cells in non-severe SARS-CoV-2 infection. TCRdb ran MiXCR on the 5' RACE reads and lists one entry per CDR3 protein. The sample contains 15,000 to 25,000 distinct CDR3 sequences, about 4% of which appear only once. The specimen was whole blood. These receptors were collected from an adult who was a healthcare worker with PCR-confirmed SARS-CoV-2 infection or an uninfected control (not recorded which). Both conserved end residues are trimmed from each CDR3.

9	TRBV25-1	TRBJ1-2	ASGTGHGYT
14	TRBV4-1	TRBJ2-2	ASSQDLGQNTGELF
16	TRBV4-1	TRBJ2-3	ASSQGLAGINRGDTQY
15	TRBV4-1	TRBJ1-2	ASSQDVRAGRNYGYT
11	TRBV6-5	TRBJ2-2	ASSYSGGGELF
13	TRBV14	TRBJ2-2	ASSPRDRNTGELF
11	TRBV11-2	TRBJ1-1	ASSLGTEFGAF
13	TRBV10-1	TRBJ2-7	ASSEFTESSYEQY
9	TRBV6-5	TRBJ1-1	ASSYIGEAF
14	TRBV24-1	TRBJ1-5	ATTQRGDRAYQPQH
13	TRBV5-6	TRBJ2-3	ASSPRDRSTDTQY
13	TRBV4-3	TRBJ2-2	ASSQDPVNTGELF
14	TRBV12-3/TRBV12-4	TRBJ1-1	ASSWWTGRSNTEAF
9	TRBV6-1	TRBJ2-3	ASSERDTQY
11	TRBV7-8	TRBJ1-2	ASSLGWADGYT
13	TRBV19	TRBJ2-7	ASSDPGQQAYEQY
13	TRBV7-2	TRBJ2-3	ASSLAGSSRGTQY
12	TRBV12-3/TRBV12-4	TRBJ1-6	ASRTPGTYSPLH